The clone carrying this T cell receptor beta chain turned up a few times. The CDR3 consists of 15 residues. Trimming took 0 bases from V and 4 from J, leaving 13 bases between them. Germline V gene sequence: CDR1 SGHKS, CDR2 YYEKEE (reference sequence). The sample originates from a study of technical replicates of blood from several donors. Only in-frame clones appear in the TCRdb table, and some are missing; sequencing was by immunoSEQ multiplex PCR. The data contain about 88,000 clones, roughly 92% of them seen just once; the ten biggest clones take up roughly 0.25%. The rearrangement uses TRBV5-5 and TRBJ1-1; D is uncertain. The TCR comes from a human donor in good health. Source material: T cells isolated from PBMCs. CDR3 region: CASSLARGGITEAFF. In DNA form, the CDR3 reads TGTGCCAGCAGCTTGGCCCGGGGAGGGATCACTGAAGCTTTCTTT.